This TCR beta chain originates from a study of T-cell memory formation after mild COVID-19. 5'RACE, which relied on constant-segment primers, yielded TCR alpha and TCR beta cDNA libraries carrying sample barcodes and UMIs. TCRdb re-called the 5' RACE reads through MiXCR, storing one row per CDR3 protein. Among nearly 110,000 distinct CDR3 sequences, around 12% were seen once, and the ten largest hold approximately 30%. Turning to this clonotype: Antigen specificity is unknown.

Study-wide points: Memory sampled before infection contained some responding clones, suggesting cross-reactive memory joined.

Germline lookup yields CDR1 MNHEY and CDR2 SMNVEV (reference sequence). The CDR3 contains 18 residues. The trim removed 1 base at V and 8 bases at J, leaving 17 bases unmatched. The chain couples TRBV27 to TRBJ2-1; TRBD2 agrees at 7 bases. The TCR sequence derives from an adult woman who had mild COVID-19 (a few samples of this study predate the infection). Cell type and time point are not known. The sample taken for sequencing was PBMCs or a T cell subset sorted from them (not recorded which). CDR3 region: CASSLFPPTGGNRHEQFF. CDR3 in DNA: TGTGCCAGCAGTTTATTCCCCCCTACGGGAGGTAATAGACATGAGCAGTTCTTC.